The next 12 T cell receptor beta chains were all read from a single sample in a study of Graves' ophthalmopathy and Graves' hyperthyroidism. The sequenced template was RNA, covering the TCR beta CDR3 region. A first-round RT-PCR used HTBI primers, followed by a second-round multiplex PCR. TCRdb reprocessed the multiplex PCR reads with MiXCR, giving one entry per CDR3 protein. The sample has 660,000 or so distinct CDR3 sequences; over 40% are singletons. The material sequenced was peripheral blood. The receptors stem from an adult man with Graves' ophthalmopathy.

The table lists this clonotype with a count of one. The chain is built from TRBV7-6 and TRBJ2-3; 8 bases match TRBD1. The CDR3 is made up of 15 amino acids. Germline V CDR1 and CDR2: SGHVS, FNYEAQ. The J segment lost 0 bases and the V segment lost 5 bases, leaving 4 bases of the junction unmatched. The CDR3 bases are TGTGCCAGCAGCAAGACAGGGGTTAGCACAGATACGCAGTATTTT. Its translation is CASSKTGVSTDTQYF.

The genes are TRBV25-1 and TRBJ2-5; TRBD2 agrees at 8 bases. The J segment lost 3 bases and the V segment lost 8 bases, leaving 20 bases of the junction unmatched. The CDR3 sequence is 18 residues long. CDR1 MGHDK and CDR2 SYGVNS come from the germline V gene. The CDR3 nucleotides read TGTGCCAGCGTTGAACAGGCAAGAATCGGACTAGCAGAAGAGACCCAGTACTTC. Translating gives CASVEQARIGLAEETQYF.

This clonotype came up many times. The rearrangement uses TRBV24-1 and TRBJ2-2, with D possibly matching TRBD1 (5 bases). Germline CDR1 is KGHDR and CDR2 is SFDVKD. Trimming pared 0 bases from V and 2 bases from J, leaving 12 bases between. CDR3 length: 17 amino acids. The CDR3 DNA sequence: TGTGCCACCAGTGATTTGCATCGACAGCTAAACACCGGGGAGCTGTTTTTT. Translated: CATSDLHRQLNTGELFF.

This clonotype was observed a few times. The CDR3: CASRRQGLWEKLFF. CDR3 bases: TGTGCCAGCAGGAGACAGGGCCTTTGGGAAAAACTGTTTTTT. The V and J genes are TRBV6-1 and TRBJ1-4; 7 nucleotides agree with TRBD1. Germline lookup yields CDR1 MNHNS and CDR2 SASEGT. Trimming cost V 6 bases and J 8 bases; bases outside gene matches: 9. This CDR3 is 14 amino acids long.

This clonotype was seen repeatedly, ten times or more. V usage is TRBV7-9 and J usage is TRBJ2-5; no reliable D call. The ends were cut back, 5 bases at V and 9 bases at J, with 10 bases in the middle. Germline V gives CDR1 SEHNR, CDR2 FQNEAQ (reference sequence). This CDR3 has 11 amino acids. CDR3 nucleotide sequence: TGTGCCAGCAGCGTCGATGGTCCCCAGTACTTC. Its protein is CASSVDGPQYF.

Only a few counts were recorded for this clonotype. CDR3 coding DNA: TGTGCCAGCACCCTTGACAGGGGTGGCACTGAAGCTTTCTTT. The encoded protein is CASTLDRGGTEAFF. This rearrangement joins TRBV9 to TRBJ1-1; 8 nucleotides agree with TRBD1. With V trimmed by 6 bases and J by 4 bases, 8 bases remained unmatched. CDR3 length: 14 amino acids. CDR1 is SGDLS and CDR2 is YYNGEE in the germline V gene.

This clonotype has only a few counts. V and J are TRBV7-2 and TRBJ2-5, with a weak D call TRBD2 (7 bases). CDR3 length: 13 amino acids. Trimming left V 7 bases short and J 5 bases short, with 14 bases between. Germline CDR1 SGHTA, CDR2 FQGNSA. Here the CDR3 reads CASTKGGGETQYF. The CDR3 nucleotides are TGTGCCAGCACCAAGGGGGGGGGTGAGACCCAGTACTTC.

Only a few counts were recorded for this clonotype. J is TRBJ1-3 and V is TRBV6-6, with 9 bases fitting TRBD1. Trimming removed 5 bases from V and 4 bases from J; junction bases left unmatched: 9. The CDR3 length is 16 residues. Germline assignment: CDR1 MNHNY and CDR2 SVGAGI (reference sequence). In DNA, the CDR3 is TGTGCCAGCAGTACGCCGGGACAGGGTGCCGGAAACACCATATATTTT. Translation: CASSTPGQGAGNTIYF.

This rearrangement joins TRBV9 to TRBJ2-7, with D possibly called TRBD1 or TRBD2 (7 bases each). V lost 4 bases to trimming and J lost 0 bases, with 14 bases between them. Germline values: CDR1 SGDLS, CDR2 YYNGEE. The CDR3 has 15 amino acids. The CDR3 DNA follows: TGTGCCAGCAGCAAAGGGGGCGGGAGCTCCTACGAGCAGTACTTC. Its translation: CASSKGGGSSYEQYF.

On this clonotype itself: With a much larger clone just one base away, this may be a read error. The CDR3 does not end in the conserved phenylalanine or tryptophan, so this is likely a read error. The rearrangement uses TRBV12-3 or TRBV12-4 and TRBJ1-1; D remains ambiguous. CDR3 length: 13 amino acids. V lost 7 bases and J lost 3, with 12 bases in between. CDR3 DNA: TGTGCCAGCAACCGGGCAGTGGACACTGAAGCTTTCCTT. Its translation: CASNRAVDTEAFL.

There are many counts of this clonotype. The gene calls are TRBV6-6 and TRBJ1-4; 11 bases map to TRBD1. The junction had 7 bases not matched to a gene; V was cut back by 2 bases and J by 8 bases. The CDR3 runs 16 residues. CDR1 MNHNY and CDR2 SVGAGI come from the germline V gene (reference sequence). CDR3 loop: CASSYTGDRGEEKLFF. As DNA, the CDR3 is TGTGCCAGCAGTTACACGGGGGACAGGGGGGAGGAAAAACTGTTTTTT.

This clonotype came up many times. This chain uses TRBV4-1 with TRBJ2-7; 7 positions match TRBD2. Germline assignment: CDR1 MGHRA and CDR2 YSYEKL. CDR3 length equals 15 residues. V shed 3 bases and J 2 bases; nucleotides not matched to a gene: 7. The CDR3 sequence: CASSHGRSGAYEQYF. DNA of the CDR3: TGCGCCAGCAGCCACGGGAGGAGCGGAGCCTACGAGCAGTACTTC.